This T cell receptor beta chain was retrieved from a study of Ad26.COV2.S vaccination and SARS-CoV-2 variants. Treatment: roughly 20 received Ad26.COV2.S at low or high dose, single or two shots; several received placebo; per-sample allocation not given. Day 63 after the first injection of vaccine or placebo was the sampling time. Repertoires were generated with immunoSEQ multiplex PCR, while TCRdb's copy carries only in-frame clones and drops some. The sample lists over 400,000 clones, about 90% seen once, with more than 1.5% in the top ten. Sequenced material: peripheral blood, taken in a trial of Ad26.COV2.S vaccine versus placebo. The receptor was derived from a person between 18 and 65 years old who received the Ad26.COV2.S COVID-19 vaccine or a placebo.

CDR3 sequence (DNA): TGTGCCAGCAGTTCCACAGGGCCTGAGCAGTACTTC. Amino acids: CASSSTGPEQYF. The chain recombines TRBV27 with TRBJ2-7, with a weak D call TRBD1 (6 bases). The germline V gene has CDR1 MNHEY and CDR2 SMNVEV (reference sequence). This CDR3 is built from 12 residues. The germline V and J ends were trimmed by 4 bases and 7 bases, with 11 bases remaining between them.